Following are 32 T cell receptor beta chains from one sample sequenced in a study of T cells in Graves' hyperthyroidism and ophthalmopathy. The TCR beta CDR3 regions underwent amplification using RNA transcripts as the source. The HTBI set primed first-round TCR CDR3 RT-PCR. TCRdb analysed the multiplex PCR reads with MiXCR anew, one entry per CDR3 protein. The sample lists hundreds of thousands of distinct CDR3 sequences; 12% to 15% were seen once. The sequencing input was blood. The receptors originated from a woman aged 18-29 years with Graves' hyperthyroidism.

This chain connects TRBV20-1 to TRBJ2-7, with D possibly called TRBD1 or TRBD2 (5 bases each). V was clipped by 3 bases and J by 3 bases, with 12 bases between them. Germline values: CDR1 DFQATT, CDR2 SNEGSKA (reference sequence). The CDR3 runs 13 residues. The CDR3 sequence: CSASQGPDYEQYF. The DNA of the CDR3 is TGCAGTGCTAGTCAGGGACCAGACTACGAGCAGTACTTC.

The genes are TRBV20-1 and TRBJ2-3; weak D call: TRBD2 (5 bases). The CDR3 contains 16 residues. Germline CDR1 DFQATT, CDR2 SNEGSKA (reference sequence). Trimming took 0 bases from V and 0 from J, leaving 13 bases between them. The CDR3 region has the DNA TGCAGTGCTAGAGATCGGGGTAGCCCTAGCACAGATACGCAGTATTTT. Amino acids: CSARDRGSPSTDTQYF.

The sample holds many counts of this clonotype. This chain uses TRBV28 with TRBJ2-7, with TRBD2 as a possible D gene (6 bases). CDR1 and CDR2 from the germline V gene are MDHEN and SYDVKM. The CDR3 contains 17 residues. V lost 4 bases, J lost 1 base, and 20 bases lay in between. CDR3 in amino acids: CASSSDVAEGNSYEQYF. The CDR3 nucleotides read TGTGCCAGCAGTTCGGATGTAGCGGAGGGGAATTCCTACGAGCAGTACTTC.

The chain has TRBV4-1 and TRBJ2-1; TRBD2 matches at 10 bases. Per the germline V gene, CDR1 is MGHRA and CDR2 is YSYEKL. The V and J ends lost 2 bases and 6 bases, in that order; junction bases with no gene match: 7. The CDR3 runs 16 residues. This CDR3 reads CASSQLGPSGSNEQFF. The CDR3 DNA reads TGCGCCAGCAGCCAACTGGGCCCTAGCGGGAGCAATGAGCAGTTCTTC.

The V call is TRBV19, the J call TRBJ1-5; D call uncertain. Germline CDR1 and CDR2: LNHDA and SQIVND (reference sequence). V was trimmed by 3 bases and J by 3 bases, leaving 9 bases between them. The CDR3 consists of 14 residues. CDR3 nucleotides: TGTGCCAGTAGTATCGTGAGAAACAATCAGCCCCAGCATTTT. Translated, it gives CASSIVRNNQPQHF.

The rearrangement uses TRBV20-1 and TRBJ1-5; 9 bases are shared with TRBD1. J gave up 0 bases and V 6 bases, and 12 bases lay outside the gene matches. Germline lookup yields CDR1 DFQATT and CDR2 SNEGSKA (reference sequence). CDR3 length equals 17 residues. The CDR3 sequence is CSAIWDRDYYSNQPQHF. The CDR3 DNA follows: TGCAGTGCAATATGGGACAGGGATTACTATAGCAATCAGCCCCAGCATTTT.

This clonotype was counted only a few times. The V and J genes are TRBV11-2 and TRBJ2-1; D is uncertain. The germline CDR1 and CDR2 sequences are SGHAT and FQNNGV. This CDR3 has 14 residues. V gave up 1 base and J gave up 7 bases, with 11 bases separating them. The CDR3 region is CASSLVRDNNEQFF. CDR3 in DNA: TGTGCCAGCAGCTTAGTAAGAGACAATAATGAGCAGTTCTTC. Filled out from reference TRBV11-2 and TRBJ2-1, the complete variable domain reads EAGVAQSPRYKIIEKRQSVAFWCNPISGHATLYWYQQILGQGPKLLIQFQNNGVVDDSQLPKDRFSAERLKGVDSTLKIQPAKLEDSAVYLCASSLVRDNNEQFFGPGTRLTVL.

This clonotype was counted ten times or more. The chain couples TRBV30 to TRBJ2-2; TRBD1 might be the D (5 bases). CDR3 length equals 15 residues. CDR1 GTSNPN and CDR2 SVGIG come from the germline V gene (reference sequence). V lost 2 bases and J 0 bases, leaving 10 bases between the germline ends. The CDR3 protein is CAWSIRGSNTGELFF. In nucleotides, the CDR3 is TGTGCCTGGAGTATTAGGGGCTCGAACACCGGGGAGCTGTTTTTT.

This clonotype has ten or more counts. The chain recombines TRBV12-3 or TRBV12-4 with TRBJ2-5; D remains unclear. The length of the CDR3 is 13 residues. Trimming removed 4 bases at V and 0 bases at J, with 6 bases between. The CDR3 sequence is CASSWAYQETQYF. DNA of the CDR3: TGTGCCAGCAGTTGGGCGTACCAAGAGACCCAGTACTTC.

The J gene is TRBJ2-7, the V gene TRBV2; no clear D gene. The CDR3 runs to 15 residues. V lost 3 bases and J 2 bases, leaving 14 bases between the germline ends. Germline V CDR1 and CDR2: SNHLY, FYNNEI. CDR3 in DNA: TGTGCCAGCAGTGATCCGCCGAGAAGCCCCTACGAGCAGTACTTC. Protein product: CASSDPPRSPYEQYF.

This clonotype was seen many times. The chain uses TRBV7-9 and TRBJ1-5; TRBD1 agrees at 10 bases. This CDR3 comprises 17 residues. V was pared by 3 bases and J by 1 base, with 6 bases of the junction left unmatched. The germline V gene has CDR1 SEHNR and CDR2 FQNEAQ (reference sequence). The CDR3 loop reads CASSLTGTGASNQPQHF. The CDR3, as DNA: TGTGCCAGCAGCTTGACCGGGACAGGGGCCAGCAATCAGCCCCAGCATTTT.

There are a few counts of this clonotype. This chain joins TRBV4-1 and TRBJ1-4; D ambiguous. This CDR3 comprises 15 residues. Germline values: CDR1 MGHRA, CDR2 YSYEKL. The V end lost 1 base, the J end lost 7 bases, and 13 bases lay between the germline ends. The CDR3, as DNA: TGCGCCAGCAGCCAAGTCCGGGGAGGAGGTGAAAAACTGTTTTTT. Translation: CASSQVRGGGEKLFF.

This clonotype has a handful of counts. The V and J genes are TRBV7-3 and TRBJ2-2; D might be TRBD2 (5 bases). CDR1 is SGHTA and CDR2 is FQGTGA in the germline V gene. The CDR3 is made up of 16 amino acids. Trimming pared 5 bases from V and 2 bases from J, leaving 15 bases between. The CDR3 reads CASSERGPGNTGELFF. CDR3 bases: TGTGCCAGCAGCGAGCGCGGGCCTGGCAACACCGGGGAGCTGTTTTTT.

This clonotype has at least ten counts. This rearrangement joins TRBV6-1 to TRBJ2-7; D is perhaps TRBD2 (7 bases). This CDR3 is 15 amino acids long. Germline V gene sequence: CDR1 MNHNS, CDR2 SASEGT. V gave up 5 bases and J gave up 7 bases, with 21 bases separating them. The DNA of the CDR3 is TGTGCCAGCAGTTACCATCGGGGGGCCCGTCGAGAGCAGTACTTC. Translating gives CASSYHRGARREQYF.

The rearrangement joins TRBV27 to TRBJ2-4; TRBD1 matches at 7 bases. V shed 8 bases, J shed 6 bases, and the junction held 13 bases outside the gene matches. The CDR3 length is 15 residues. Germline assignment: CDR1 MNHEY and CDR2 SMNVEV (reference sequence). This CDR3 reads CASSPMTGPRNIQYF. The CDR3 nucleotides are TGTGCCAGCTCCCCTATGACAGGGCCGCGAAACATTCAGTACTTC.

This rearrangement joins TRBV7-9 to TRBJ2-7, with 10 bases that match TRBD1. Germline-derived CDR1 and CDR2 are SEHNR and FQNEAQ (reference sequence). The CDR3 has 15 residues. The V and J ends lost 4 bases and 9 bases, in that order; junction bases with no gene match: 12. The chain's CDR3 is CASSSPRQGATGQYF. CDR3 DNA sequence: TGTGCCAGCAGCTCCCCCCGACAGGGGGCTACGGGGCAGTACTTC.

This chain joins TRBV7-9 and TRBJ2-1; 10 positions agree with TRBD2. Unmatched junction bases numbered 11, after V lost 5 bases and J lost 7 bases. The CDR3 extends over 16 amino acids. CDR1 and CDR2 (germline): SEHNR, FQNEAQ (reference sequence). In DNA form, the CDR3 reads TGTGCCAGCAGCCCAAAAGCGGGAGGGGTTGTTAATGAGCAGTTCTTC. Amino acids: CASSPKAGGVVNEQFF.

This chain uses TRBV19 with TRBJ2-7; 14 nucleotides align to TRBD2. CDR3 size: 16 residues. V was clipped by 3 bases and J by 4 bases; unmatched bases: 5. Germline loops: CDR1 LNHDA, CDR2 SQIVND (reference sequence). The CDR3 spells CASSMGLAGVSYEQYF. CDR3 DNA sequence: TGTGCCAGTAGTATGGGACTAGCGGGAGTTAGTTACGAGCAGTACTTC.

This clonotype showed up just a few times. The chain joins TRBV5-1 to TRBJ2-3, with D possibly matching TRBD2 (6 bases). V was cut by 1 base and J by 0 bases, with 9 bases left in between. Looked up from germline, CDR1 is SGHRS and CDR2 is YFSETQ. The CDR3 length is 15 residues. CDR3 residues: CASSLTGVSTDTQYF. The CDR3 region has the DNA TGCGCCAGCAGCTTGACGGGGGTTAGCACAGATACGCAGTATTTT.

The rearrangement uses TRBV20-1 and TRBJ2-5; the D is unclear. Deletions cut 5 bases from V and 0 bases from J, with 13 bases between. In germline, CDR1 is DFQATT, CDR2 SNEGSKA (reference sequence). CDR3 size: 14 residues. This CDR3 reads CSAPLRLHQETQYF. CDR3 coding DNA: TGCAGTGCTCCCCTCAGACTCCACCAAGAGACCCAGTACTTC.

This clonotype was detected many times. The V gene is TRBV7-9, the J gene TRBJ2-5; perhaps D is TRBD1 or TRBD2 (5 bases each). In germline, CDR1 is SEHNR, CDR2 FQNEAQ (reference sequence). V shed 1 base and J shed 3 bases, with 9 bases lying between them. The CDR3 extends over 14 amino acids. The DNA for the CDR3 is TGTGCCAGCAGCTTAGTAGGGACGGAAGAGACCCAGTACTTC. Its translation is CASSLVGTEETQYF.

This clonotype was recorded only once. CDR3 region: CASSQLRAYVAGSYNEQFF. The CDR3 bases are TGTGCCAGCAGCCAACTCCGGGCCTATGTAGCGGGCTCCTACAATGAGCAGTTCTTC. This chain joins TRBV4-2 and TRBJ2-1; 7 bases match TRBD2. The CDR3 has 19 amino acids. CDR1 and CDR2 from the germline V gene are LGHNA and YNFKEQ. The ends lost 2 bases at V and 0 bases at J; junction bases unmatched: 13.

This clonotype was seen many times. This rearrangement joins TRBV3-1 to TRBJ2-7; tentative D call: TRBD1 (5 bases). The CDR3 spans 14 residues. Germline V gives CDR1 LGHDT, CDR2 YNNKEL (reference sequence). Between the trimmed V and J ends, which lost 5 bases and 5 bases, there was a span of 16 bases. In nucleotides, the CDR3 is TGTGCCAGCAGCTCACTTGGCTGGGGCAACGAGCAGTACTTC. Translation: CASSSLGWGNEQYF.

A few counts support this clonotype. V gene TRBV9 combines with J gene TRBJ2-1; D unresolved. The germline CDR1 and CDR2 sequences are SGDLS and YYNGEE. V lost 0 bases and J 4 bases, leaving 11 bases between the germline ends. This CDR3 contains 15 residues. The CDR3 coding sequence is TGTGCCAGCAGCGTAGATCTTCGCTTGTACAATGAGCAGTTCTTC. Protein sequence: CASSVDLRLYNEQFF.

This clonotype was detected ten times or more. The chain couples TRBV11-3 to TRBJ2-3, with TRBD2 matching over 11 bases. This CDR3 has 15 residues. CDR1 SGHNT and CDR2 YENEEA come from the germline V gene. Unmatched junction bases numbered 3, after V lost 2 bases and J lost 5 bases. The CDR3: CASSLTSGSGDTQYF. CDR3 in DNA: TGTGCCAGCAGCTTAACTAGCGGGAGTGGAGATACGCAGTATTTT.

The table lists this clonotype with a few counts. J is TRBJ2-3 and V is TRBV7-3; D gene ambiguous. Between the trimmed V and J ends, which lost 3 bases and 4 bases, there was a span of 20 bases. CDR3 length: 17 residues. CDR1 and CDR2 from the germline V gene are SGHTA and FQGTGA. The CDR3, as DNA: TGTGCCAGCAGCTTTGGTTTTAAGCCCGGTTGGGCAGATACGCAGTATTTT. Translated, it gives CASSFGFKPGWADTQYF.

About this clonotype: One base away lies a much larger clone, so this may be a sequencing read error. This chain uses TRBV18 with TRBJ2-5; D might be TRBD1 (6 bases). The CDR3 is 14 residues long. Germline values: CDR1 KGHSH, CDR2 LQKENI. This CDR3 reads CASSPTGPKETQNF. CDR3 coding DNA: TGTGCCAGCTCACCTACAGGGCCGAAAGAGACCCAGAACTTC.

This clonotype occurred a few times. The chain employs TRBV6-1 and TRBJ1-4; D may be TRBD1 (5 bases). Deletions cut 8 bases from V and 4 bases from J, with 11 bases between. Germline CDR1 is MNHNS and CDR2 is SASEGT. The CDR3 runs to 13 residues. CDR3 nucleotide sequence: TGTGCCAGCCGGGACGGCCTTAATGAAAAACTGTTTTTT. This encodes CASRDGLNEKLFF.

V and J are TRBV20-1 and TRBJ2-1; no clear D gene. The CDR3 loop spans 13 amino acids. Deletions cut 5 bases from V and 4 bases from J, with 12 bases between. Germline V gene lookup returns CDR1 DFQATT and CDR2 SNEGSKA (reference sequence). In DNA, the CDR3 is TGCAGTGCTCTACGGACCGTTTACAATGAGCAGTTCTTC. Translating it yields CSALRTVYNEQFF.

This clonotype was counted at least ten times. The genes are TRBV7-3 and TRBJ2-2, with D maybe TRBD1 (6 bases). Germline loops: CDR1 SGHTA, CDR2 FQGTGA. This CDR3 region has 14 residues. With 5 bases removed from V and 6 bases from J, the gap between germline ends came to 13 bases. As DNA, the CDR3 is TGTGCCAGCAGCCTGGATCAGGGGCCCGGGGAGCTGTTTTTT. It encodes CASSLDQGPGELFF.

This clonotype was counted ten times or more. The chain carries TRBV7-9 and TRBJ2-1; 8 nucleotides agree with TRBD2. Germline assignment: CDR1 SEHNR and CDR2 FQNEAQ (reference sequence). The CDR3 contains 18 residues. The V gene end was trimmed by 1 base and the J gene end by 4 bases; junction bases not matched to a gene: 12. CDR3 amino acids: CASSLVRMVVAGYNEQFF. In nucleotides, the CDR3 is TGTGCCAGCAGCTTAGTACGAATGGTCGTAGCGGGGTACAATGAGCAGTTCTTC.

V usage is TRBV20-1 and J usage is TRBJ2-7; a weak D match, TRBD2 (6 bases). Germline CDR1 is DFQATT and CDR2 is SNEGSKA (reference sequence). The CDR3 is 13 amino acids. Trimming took 5 bases from V and 6 from J, leaving 17 bases between them. The CDR3 loop reads CSAPGTGRGEQYF. Written as DNA, the CDR3 is TGCAGTGCTCCCGGGACTGGGCGTGGCGAGCAGTACTTC.